A selection of T cell receptor beta chains follows, all from one sample in a study of blood T cell repertoires in COVID-19. Some clones are missing from TCRdb's copy, which holds only in-frame ones; the method was immunoSEQ multiplex PCR. The sample records around 95,000 clones, over 70% being singletons. Sequences were obtained from peripheral blood. The receptors shown here come from an elderly woman with acute or convalescent COVID-19. The conserved cysteine and the conserved F or W are not part of the CDR3 here.

V gene,J gene,CDR3 protein
TRBV28,TRBJ2-3,ASSLKPRVDTQY
TRBV7-6,TRBJ1-1,ASSKQFVAEAF
TRBV28,TRBJ1-1,ASSRPGDNIIEAF
TRBV4-3,TRBJ2-1,ASSQDRAGGSYNEQF
TRBV10-3,TRBJ1-4,AIRPGQENEKLF
TRBV18,TRBJ1-6,ASSRQGGNSPLH
TRBV6-5,TRBJ1-1,ASSYSMDRDTEAF
TRBV5-1,TRBJ2-2,ASSLLSLAGGNTGELF
TRBV11-2,TRBJ1-3,ASSRPGPGQGQRGNTIY
TRBV5-8,TRBJ1-5,ASSPSKQPQH
TRBV5-1,TRBJ1-3,ASSEGAGNTIY
TRBV24-1,TRBJ2-1,ATSDFQSNEQF
TRBV5-1,TRBJ1-2,ASSWTGGGYT
TRBV6-2/TRBV6-3,TRBJ2-3,ASSPSMGSGGLTDTQY
TRBV7-8,TRBJ2-2,ASSLNGGPTGELF
TRBV5-8,TRBJ1-1,ASSYQGGTEAF
TRBV28,TRBJ2-4,ASSLGVSKNIQY
TRBV2,TRBJ1-1,ASSEGFRAVEAF
TRBV5-1,TRBJ1-3,ASSLTVFKGNTIY
TRBV3-1/TRBV3-2,TRBJ2-3,ASSQGTSGGTDTQY
TRBV20-1,TRBJ2-2,SASALALANTGELF
TRBV28,TRBJ1-2,ASSSRNGYT
TRBV28,TRBJ1-6,ATQRTGRNSPLH
TRBV7-8,TRBJ1-2,ASSPRGANYGYT
TRBV10-3,TRBJ1-2,ATKGTDHGYT
TRBV3-1/TRBV3-2,TRBJ2-7,ASSSESSGDPYEQY
TRBV21-1,TRBJ1-2,ASSKETVNYGYT
TRBV7-9,TRBJ2-7,ASSFRGYEQY
TRBV19,TRBJ1-5,ASSISGSGQPQH
TRBV27,TRBJ1-2,ASSLDRGLGYT
TRBV7-9,TRBJ1-1,ASSIRDSRSEAF
TRBV3-1/TRBV3-2,TRBJ1-3,ASSTRPFSGNTIY